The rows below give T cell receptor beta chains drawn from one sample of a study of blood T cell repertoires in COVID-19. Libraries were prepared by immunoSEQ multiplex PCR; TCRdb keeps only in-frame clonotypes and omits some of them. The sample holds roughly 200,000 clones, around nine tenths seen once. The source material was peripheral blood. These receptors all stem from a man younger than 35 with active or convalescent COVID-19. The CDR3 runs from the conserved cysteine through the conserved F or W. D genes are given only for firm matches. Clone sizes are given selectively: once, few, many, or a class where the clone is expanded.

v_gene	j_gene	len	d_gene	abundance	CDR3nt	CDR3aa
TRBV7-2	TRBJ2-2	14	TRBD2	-	TGTGCCAGCAGCTTAGTGGCAGGGCCGGGAGGGCTGTTTTTT	CASSLVAGPGGLFF
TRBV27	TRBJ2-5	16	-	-	TGTGCCAGCAGTTCCTCCACAGGGGCGGGGCAAGAGACCCAGTACTTC	CASSSSTGAGQETQYF
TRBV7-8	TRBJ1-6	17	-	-	TGTGCCAGCAGCTTGTTTATGCCGAGCTCGCCGGGATCACCCCTCCACTTT	CASSLFMPSSPGSPLHF
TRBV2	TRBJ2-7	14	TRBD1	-	TGTGCCAGCAGTGGACAGGGCCGGGCCTACGAGCAGTACTTC	CASSGQGRAYEQYF
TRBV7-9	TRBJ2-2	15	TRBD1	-	TGTGCCAGCAGCTCACAGGGGGCGTACACCGGGGAGCTGTTTTTT	CASSSQGAYTGELFF
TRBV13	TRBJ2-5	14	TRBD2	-	TGTGCCAGCAGCCTACCTTCGGGGGGAGAGACCCAGTACTTC	CASSLPSGGETQYF
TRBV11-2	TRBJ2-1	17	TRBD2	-	TGTGCCAGCAGCTTAGGTCTAGCGGGAGTTTTCGACAATGAGCAGTTCTTC	CASSLGLAGVFDNEQFF
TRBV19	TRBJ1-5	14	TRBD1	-	TGTGCCAGTAGTATAGCGGACAGGGGTTCGCCCCAGCATTTT	CASSIADRGSPQHF
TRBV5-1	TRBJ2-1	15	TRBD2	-	TGCGCCAGCAGCTTGGACAGCGGGGGGGACGGTGAGCAGTTCTTC	CASSLDSGGDGEQFF
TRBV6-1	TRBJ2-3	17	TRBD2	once	TGTGCCAGCAGTGAAATAAGGACTAGCGGGTTACCAGATACGCAGTATTTT	CASSEIRTSGLPDTQYF
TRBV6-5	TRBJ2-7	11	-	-	TGTGCCAGCAGTTCTATGTGGGAGCAGTACTTC	CASSSMWEQYF
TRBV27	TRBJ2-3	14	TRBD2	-	TGTGCCAGCAGGACTAGCGGGAGTTATGCTACGCAGTATTTT	CASRTSGSYATQYF
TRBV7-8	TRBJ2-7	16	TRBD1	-	TGTGCCAGCAGCTTAGAAACAGGGGTTTCGTCCTACGAGCAGTACTTC	CASSLETGVSSYEQYF
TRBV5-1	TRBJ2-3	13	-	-	TGCGCCAGCAGCCGGGAGACGGTAGATACGCAGTATTTT	CASSRETVDTQYF
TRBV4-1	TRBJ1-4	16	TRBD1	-	TGCGCCAGCAGCGGGGACAGGGGGCGAGCTAATGAAAAACTGTTTTTT	CASSGDRGRANEKLFF
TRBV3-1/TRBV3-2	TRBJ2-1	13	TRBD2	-	TGTGCCAGCAGCCCAGTTCGGGGGGGTGAGCAGTTCTTC	CASSPVRGGEQFF
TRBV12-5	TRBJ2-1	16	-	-	TGTGCTAGTGGTTTGGTACCGGGGATTCAAAACAATGAGCAGTTCTTC	CASGLVPGIQNNEQFF
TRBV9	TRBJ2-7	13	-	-	TGTGCCAGCAGCGTAGATAGCTCCTACGAGCAGTACTTC	CASSVDSSYEQYF
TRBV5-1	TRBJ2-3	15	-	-	TGCGCCAGCAGCTTGAATTCGGGGGACACAGATACGCAGTATTTT	CASSLNSGDTDTQYF
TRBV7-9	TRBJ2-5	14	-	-	TGTGCCAGCAGCAATAACGGACTCGAAGAGACCCAGTACTTC	CASSNNGLEETQYF
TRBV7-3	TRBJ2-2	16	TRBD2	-	TGTGCCAGCAGCCAATTAGCGGGGGCGAACACCGGGGAGCTGTTTTTT	CASSQLAGANTGELFF
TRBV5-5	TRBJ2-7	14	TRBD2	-	TGTGCCAGCAGCTTGTCGGGAGGGGGATACGAGCAGTACTTC	CASSLSGGGYEQYF
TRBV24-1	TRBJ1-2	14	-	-	TGTGCCACCAGTGAAGGGGGAGAGCACTATGGCTACACCTTC	CATSEGGEHYGYTF
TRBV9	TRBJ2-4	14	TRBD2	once	TGTGCCAGCAGTGCCCCGGGACTAGGAGGAATTCAGTACTTC	CASSAPGLGGIQYF
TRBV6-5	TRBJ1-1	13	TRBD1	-	TGTGCCAGCCAGAGAGACAGGGGCGCTGAAGCTTTCTTT	CASQRDRGAEAFF
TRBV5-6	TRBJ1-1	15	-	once	TGTGCCAGCAGCCAACCCCCGGGAGTGAACACTGAAGCTTTCTTT	CASSQPPGVNTEAFF
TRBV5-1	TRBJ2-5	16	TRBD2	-	TGCGCCAGCAGTGAGACTAGCGGGGGGGCCGGTGAGACCCAGTACTTC	CASSETSGGAGETQYF
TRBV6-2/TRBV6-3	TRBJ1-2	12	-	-	TGTGCCAGCAGTTACTCTGCGTATGGCTACACCTTC	CASSYSAYGYTF
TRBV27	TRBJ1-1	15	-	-	TGTGCCAGCAGTTTATCTGAAAATAGGAACACTGAAGCTTTCTTT	CASSLSENRNTEAFF
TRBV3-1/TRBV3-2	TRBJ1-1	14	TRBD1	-	TGTGCCAGCAGCCTCCGGACAGGGAACACTGAAGCTTTCTTT	CASSLRTGNTEAFF
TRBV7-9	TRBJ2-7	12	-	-	TGTGCCAGCAGCTTAGACGGGGTCGAGCAGTACTTC	CASSLDGVEQYF
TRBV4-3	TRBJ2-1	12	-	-	TGCGCCAGCAGCCGATCTCGACTGGAGCAGTTCTTC	CASSRSRLEQFF
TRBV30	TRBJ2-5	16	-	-	TGTGCCTGGAGTAGCGGAGGGGGCCCTCCGGAGGAGACCCAGTACTTC	CAWSSGGGPPEETQYF
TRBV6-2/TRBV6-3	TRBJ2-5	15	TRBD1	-	TGTGCCAGCAGTAGAGTGGGACAGGGACAAGAGACCCAGTACTTC	CASSRVGQGQETQYF
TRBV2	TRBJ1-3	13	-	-	TGTGCCAGCAGCCGGGGGGCTGGAAACACCATATATTTT	CASSRGAGNTIYF
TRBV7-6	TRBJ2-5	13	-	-	TGTGCCAGCAGCTTAGGACCCGGGGGAGCCCAGTACTTC	CASSLGPGGAQYF
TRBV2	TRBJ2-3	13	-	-	TGTGCCAGCTATCAACTCCTCTCCGGTACGCAGTATTTT	CASYQLLSGTQYF